Reported below is one T cell receptor beta chain. Antigen specificity is unknown. CDR1 SGHRS and CDR2 YFSETQ come from the germline V gene. With 0 bases clipped from V and 0 bases from J, the junction kept 3 bases outside the gene matches. CDR3 length equals 15 residues. This specimen comes from a study of shared clonotypes between healthy human individuals. On the study more broadly: Researchers assigned three CD4 naive, three CD4 memory, two CD8 naive and one CD8 memory plate to each donor.

The data were produced by immunoSEQ multiplex PCR, yet TCRdb's version contains in-frame clones alone and is incomplete. The table lists about 600,000 clones, about 97% of them singletons, with around 0.057% in the top ten. General study findings and limits: Investigators expected sequencing depth to affect clonotype sharing among donors. The sharing of 4.5% to 5.5% of naive CD4 clonotypes was seen across a handful of donors.

V is TRBV5-1 and J is TRBJ2-7; the match to TRBD1 covers 7 bases. Sequencing used naive CD4+ T cells sorted from blood. Subset described: CD45RA+ positively selected. The receptor was derived from a woman aged 30 to 39 in good health. Here the CDR3 DNA reads TGCGCCAGCAGCTTGGGACAGGGCTACTCCTACGAGCAGTACTTC. Translating gives CASSLGQGYSYEQYF.